The 31 T cell receptor beta chains in this list originate from one sample, sequenced in a study of T cell repertoires in cytomegalovirus infection. TCRdb independently ran MiXCR on the reads; one entry per CDR3 protein. This table holds more than 75,000 distinct CDR3 sequences, approximately 32% found once. Their antigens are not known. The starting material was CD8+ T cells from cultured PBMCs, obtained from culture after CMV antigen stimulation. These TCRs come from a human donor in good health (CMV status not recorded). Some clones in this sample may be carry-over from other donors' samples.

The rearrangement uses TRBV6-5 and TRBJ1-1, with 10 positions matching TRBD1. The CDR3 is made up of 15 amino acids. V was pared by 3 bases and J by 4 bases, with 5 bases of the junction left unmatched. In germline, CDR1 is MNHEY, CDR2 SVGAGI. The CDR3 DNA sequence: TGTGCCAGCAGTTATCCGGGACAGGGGACCACTGAAGCTTTCTTT. This sequence encodes CASSYPGQGTTEAFF.

This clonotype was seen a few times. The CDR3 nucleotides read TGCGCCAGCAGCCAAGAAACTGGCACAGATACGCAGTATTTT. It is translated as CASSQETGTDTQYF. The chain is built from TRBV4-1 and TRBJ2-3; D remains ambiguous. The CDR3 consists of 14 residues. Germline V gene sequence: CDR1 MGHRA, CDR2 YSYEKL. Between the trimmed V and J ends, which lost 0 bases and 1 base, there was a span of 5 bases.

This clonotype was seen a few times. The J gene is TRBJ2-5, the V gene TRBV2; 13 bases fit TRBD2. The germline CDR1 and CDR2 sequences are SNHLY and FYNNEI. V was clipped by 3 bases and J by 2 bases; unmatched bases: 9. The CDR3 sequence is 18 residues long. CDR3 sequence reads: CASSDPGLAGVVQETQYF. Here the CDR3 DNA reads TGTGCCAGCAGTGACCCTGGACTAGCGGGGGTGGTACAAGAGACCCAGTACTTC.

The chain combines TRBV2 with TRBJ2-1; D possibly corresponds to TRBD2 (7 bases). Germline CDR1 SNHLY, CDR2 FYNNEI. Trimming removed 1 base at V and 4 bases at J, with 14 bases between. This CDR3 has 16 amino acids. Here the CDR3 DNA reads TGTGCCAGCAGTGAAGGTTGGGGGGGGCGTTACAATGAGCAGTTCTTC. Translating it yields CASSEGWGGRYNEQFF.

This clonotype was counted ten times or more. The chain links TRBV7-8 to TRBJ2-3; 7 bases are a match to TRBD2. This CDR3 contains 15 residues. Trimming removed 5 bases from V and 3 bases from J; junction bases left unmatched: 8. In germline, CDR1 is SGHVS, CDR2 FQNEAQ. The DNA of the CDR3 is TGTGCCAGCAGCGATCTAGCGGCCTTGACAGATACGCAGTATTTT. This encodes CASSDLAALTDTQYF.

This chain connects TRBV2 to TRBJ1-5; a weak D match, TRBD1 (5 bases). This CDR3 has 14 amino acids. Germline V CDR1 and CDR2: SNHLY, FYNNEI. V lost 9 bases and J lost 0, with 12 bases in between. The CDR3 bases are TGTGCCAGTGGGGACGGGGATAGCAATCAGCCCCAGCATTTT. This codes for CASGDGDSNQPQHF. The full variable domain, with the rest looked up from reference TRBV2 and TRBJ1-5, is EPEVTQTPSHQVTQMGQEVILRCVPISNHLYFYWYRQILGQKVEFLVSFYNNEISEKSEIFDDQFSVERPDGSNFTLKIRSTKLEDSAMYFCASGDGDSNQPQHFGDGTRLSIL.

This chain connects TRBV11-2 to TRBJ2-7; no clear D. Germline-derived CDR1 and CDR2 are SGHAT and FQNNGV. CDR3 length: 13 amino acids. V was trimmed by 1 base and J by 7 bases, leaving 11 bases between them. The CDR3: CASSLVRLREQYF. The CDR3 nucleotides read TGTGCCAGCAGCTTAGTCCGTTTACGAGAGCAGTACTTC.

J is TRBJ1-1 and V is TRBV7-8; 9 bases align to TRBD1. This CDR3 region has 16 residues. The V segment lost 2 bases and the J segment 9 bases; nucleotides outside the gene matches: 13. Germline assignment: CDR1 SGHVS and CDR2 FQNEAQ. CDR3 sequence (DNA): TGTGCCAGCAGCTTATCCTTACAGGGGGCGATAGTAAAAGCTTTCTTT. It codes for CASSLSLQGAIVKAFF.

This clonotype has a handful of counts. V usage is TRBV20-1 and J usage is TRBJ1-3; TRBD1 is a possible D gene (5 bases). CDR1 and CDR2 (germline): DFQATT, SNEGSKA (reference sequence). This CDR3 region has 13 residues. Trimming stripped 0 bases from V and 12 bases from J, with 15 bases between. CDR3 bases: TGCAGTGCTAGAGACCCCCCGGAGCAGGGCATATATTTT. Translated, it gives CSARDPPEQGIYF.

The V and J genes are TRBV12-3 or TRBV12-4 and TRBJ1-2; D perhaps matches TRBD1 (6 bases). This CDR3 contains 12 residues. The V and J ends lost 5 bases and 8 bases respectively, with 12 bases between them. DNA of the CDR3: TGTGCCAGCAGTAACTACAGGGAGGGCTACACCTTC. Amino acid sequence: CASSNYREGYTF.

This clonotype was seen a few times. CDR3 DNA: TGTGCCAGCAGTGAGTTAGGAACATCACCCCTCCACTTT. Translation: CASSELGTSPLHF. The V gene is TRBV2, the J gene TRBJ1-6, with unresolved D. The length of the CDR3 is 13 residues. The germline gives CDR1 SNHLY, CDR2 FYNNEI. V gave up 3 bases and J gave up 10 bases, with 10 bases separating them.

This clonotype was observed a few times. This chain connects TRBV19 to TRBJ2-3; 11 bases match TRBD2. Trimming at V came to 5 bases and at J to 2 bases, leaving 3 bases not matched to a gene. The CDR3 totals 15 residues. CDR1 and CDR2 from the germline V gene are LNHDA and SQIVND (reference sequence). CDR3: CASSSSGGSTDTQYF. The CDR3 coding sequence is TGTGCCAGTAGTTCTAGCGGGGGGTCCACAGATACGCAGTATTTT.

The table lists this clonotype with a few counts. The chain joins TRBV7-9 to TRBJ2-1; D remains ambiguous. This CDR3 has 12 amino acids. V dropped 3 bases and J dropped 8 bases, with 8 bases sitting between them. The germline gives CDR1 SEHNR, CDR2 FQNEAQ (reference sequence). As DNA, the CDR3 is TGTGCCAGCAGCTTCGGCCCGGATGAGCAGTTCTTC. The encoded protein is CASSFGPDEQFF.

The J gene is TRBJ2-7, the V gene TRBV4-2, with 10 bases lining up with TRBD1. V lost 0 bases, J lost 2 bases, and 4 bases stayed unmatched. The CDR3 length is 16 residues. Germline CDR1 LGHNA, CDR2 YNFKEQ. CDR3 sequence reads: CASSQELGQGTYEQYF. CDR3 DNA: TGTGCCAGCAGCCAAGAACTGGGACAGGGGACCTACGAGCAGTACTTC.

In this sample, this clonotype turned up many times. The J gene is TRBJ2-7, the V gene TRBV7-9; the D gene could be TRBD1 or TRBD2 (5 bases each). Trimming stripped 11 bases from V and 1 base from J, with 15 bases between. Germline V gives CDR1 SEHNR, CDR2 FQNEAQ (reference sequence). The CDR3 consists of 13 residues. CDR3 DNA: TGTGCCGGGGACCGGACGGATTCCTACGAGCAGTACTTC. It codes for CAGDRTDSYEQYF.

The V gene is TRBV9, the J gene TRBJ2-2; TRBD1 matches at 10 bases. CDR1 and CDR2 (germline): SGDLS, YYNGEE. V gave up 5 bases and J gave up 2 bases; unmatched junction bases: 9. This CDR3 is built from 17 residues. Here the CDR3 DNA reads TGTGCCAGCAGGGACAGGGGGAATTGGAGTAACACCGGGGAGCTGTTTTTT. It encodes CASRDRGNWSNTGELFF.

The chain couples TRBV2 to TRBJ2-5; D remains ambiguous. The V gene lost 4 bases and the J gene lost 0 bases, with 9 bases spanning the gap. This CDR3 spans 14 amino acids. Germline V gene sequence: CDR1 SNHLY, CDR2 FYNNEI. CDR3 in DNA: TGTGCCAGCAGTGCTCAGGCGGACCAAGAGACCCAGTACTTC. Translation: CASSAQADQETQYF.

The table lists this clonotype with many counts. This chain uses TRBV7-6 with TRBJ2-1, with TRBD1 matching 8 bases. V shed 7 bases and J 13 bases; nucleotides not matched to a gene: 12. This CDR3 has 13 residues. CDR1 and CDR2 (germline): SGHVS, FNYEAQ. In DNA, the CDR3 is TGTGCCAGCACGCGACAGGGGCTCAGGGGTCAGTTCTTC. It codes for CASTRQGLRGQFF. Full variable domain (remainder filled in from reference TRBV7-6 and TRBJ2-1): GAGVSQSPRYKVTKRGQDVALRCDPISGHVSLYWYRQALGQGPEFLTYFNYEAQQDKSGLPNDRFSAERPEGSISTLTIQRTEQRDSAMYRCASTRQGLRGQFFGPGTRLTVL.

The chain carries TRBV23-1 and TRBJ2-5; 8 nucleotides line up with TRBD1. TRBV23-1 is known as an ORF, though its function is uncertain. Trimming cost V 7 bases and J 3 bases; bases outside gene matches: 19. The CDR3 contains 18 residues. CDR3 residues: CASIRYPAPTGVEETQYF. The CDR3 region has the DNA TGCGCCAGCATCCGTTATCCAGCACCGACAGGGGTGGAAGAGACCCAGTACTTC.

This clonotype showed up just a few times. V gene TRBV19 combines with J gene TRBJ2-1; TRBD2 might be the D (6 bases). V was cut by 3 bases and J by 7 bases, with 13 bases left in between. Per germline, CDR1 LNHDA and CDR2 SQIVND (reference sequence). This CDR3 spans 14 amino acids. The CDR3 nucleotides are TGTGCCAGTAGTATTTCGCGGGGATGGAATGAGCAGTTCTTC. Its protein product is CASSISRGWNEQFF.

This clonotype has at least ten counts. V and J are TRBV29-1 and TRBJ2-7, with D tentatively TRBD2 (6 bases). V lost 4 bases to trimming and J lost 5 bases, with 18 bases between them. CDR1 is SQVTM, CDR2 ANQGSEA, per germline. The CDR3 sequence is 14 residues long. CDR3 protein: CSVVGLPLSDEQYF. CDR3 nucleotides: TGCAGCGTTGTGGGACTCCCATTGAGCGACGAGCAGTACTTC.

This clonotype was found a few times. This chain connects TRBV9 to TRBJ2-7, with a tentative D call TRBD2 (5 bases). This CDR3 comprises 14 residues. V was clipped by 3 bases and J by 6 bases, with 16 bases between them. CDR1 SGDLS and CDR2 YYNGEE come from the germline V gene. Here the CDR3 reads CASSDQDLWGEQYF. The CDR3 bases are TGTGCCAGCAGCGACCAGGACTTATGGGGCGAGCAGTACTTC.

This clonotype has at least ten counts. The V gene is TRBV30, the J gene TRBJ2-1; no clear D. The CDR3 totals 16 residues. With 0 bases removed from V and 0 bases from J, the gap between germline ends came to 12 bases. Germline assignment: CDR1 GTSNPN and CDR2 SVGIG (reference sequence). CDR3 in amino acids: CAWSVPGKSSYNEQFF. DNA of the CDR3: TGTGCCTGGAGTGTACCGGGCAAGAGCTCCTACAATGAGCAGTTCTTC.

In nucleotides, the CDR3 is TGTGCCAGTTCTCAGGGGAATAATGAAAAACTGTTTTTT. Protein sequence: CASSQGNNEKLFF. This chain uses TRBV19 with TRBJ1-4; D is perhaps TRBD1 (6 bases). V lost 8 bases and J 4 bases, leaving 11 bases between the germline ends. CDR1 is LNHDA and CDR2 is SQIVND in the germline V gene (reference sequence). This CDR3 is built from 13 residues.

This clonotype appeared a few times. The chain is built from TRBV9 and TRBJ2-5; D perhaps matches TRBD2 (6 bases). The length of the CDR3 is 15 residues. The germline gives CDR1 SGDLS, CDR2 YYNGEE. The ends were cut back, 0 bases at V and 1 base at J, with 10 bases in the middle. This chain's CDR3 is CASSVEAGSQETQYF. The CDR3 bases are TGTGCCAGCAGCGTAGAAGCGGGTTCCCAAGAGACCCAGTACTTC.

The chain carries TRBV12-3 or TRBV12-4 and TRBJ2-3; a possible D gene is TRBD1 (6 bases). This CDR3 is 12 amino acids long. V lost 3 bases and J 6 bases, leaving 7 bases between the germline ends. CDR3 amino acids: CASSFQGDTQYF. The CDR3 region has the DNA TGTGCCAGCAGTTTTCAGGGGGATACGCAGTATTTT.

This clonotype was seen many times. The J gene is TRBJ1-5, the V gene TRBV6-1, with 8 positions matching TRBD1. Germline loops: CDR1 MNHNS, CDR2 SASEGT. The CDR3 consists of 14 residues. With 5 bases clipped from V and 6 bases from J, the junction kept 6 bases outside the gene matches. CDR3 amino acids: CASSLSGGVQPQHF. The CDR3 DNA reads as TGTGCCAGCAGTTTATCAGGGGGCGTTCAGCCCCAGCATTTT.

The J gene is TRBJ1-5, the V gene TRBV4-1; D is uncertain. The CDR3 spans 15 residues. Trimming left V 2 bases short and J 2 bases short, with 10 bases between. Germline CDR1 MGHRA, CDR2 YSYEKL. The CDR3: CASSQPGQGNQPQHF. CDR3 nucleotide sequence: TGCGCCAGCAGCCAACCCGGCCAGGGCAATCAGCCCCAGCATTTT.

This clonotype was observed many times. V usage is TRBV7-8 and J usage is TRBJ2-7, with D perhaps matching TRBD2 (6 bases). Germline V CDR1 and CDR2: SGHVS, FQNEAQ. Trimming took 1 base from V and 2 from J, leaving 12 bases between them. CDR3 length: 15 amino acids. CDR3 in DNA: TGTGCCAGCAGCTTAGTGGGGGGACCTGCCTACGAGCAGTACTTC. Its translation: CASSLVGGPAYEQYF.

This clonotype showed up just a few times. The V and J genes are TRBV6-1 and TRBJ1-2; tentatively, D is TRBD1 (5 bases). CDR3 size: 16 residues. Looked up from germline, CDR1 is MNHNS and CDR2 is SASEGT. Trimming took 3 bases from V and 4 from J, leaving 18 bases between them. CDR3 sequence reads: CASSDRGSEGIYGYTF. The CDR3 bases are TGTGCCAGCAGTGACCGGGGGAGTGAAGGAATCTATGGCTACACCTTC.

This rearrangement joins TRBV7-8 to TRBJ2-7; 7 bases agree with TRBD1. Germline loops: CDR1 SGHVS, CDR2 FQNEAQ. Trimming cost V 6 bases and J 6 bases; bases outside gene matches: 20. The length of the CDR3 is 17 residues. CDR3 DNA sequence: TGTGCCAGCAGTCAGGAGGCGAGGGACAGAACAACAGGCGAGCAGTACTTC. Its protein is CASSQEARDRTTGEQYF. Full variable domain (missing parts from reference TRBV7-8 and TRBJ2-7): GAGVSQSPRYKVAKRGQDVALRCDPISGHVSLFWYQQALGQGPEFLTYFQNEAQLDKSGLPSDRFFAERPEGSVSTLKIQRTQQEDSAVYLCASSQEARDRTTGEQYFGPGTRLTVT.